The text below deals with one T cell receptor (beta chain). The target antigen is unknown. The CDR3 is 13 amino acids. V dropped 5 bases and J dropped 5 bases, with 12 bases sitting between them. Germline values: CDR1 GTSNPN, CDR2 SVGIG (reference sequence). The whole isolated RNA underwent reverse transcription, so sequencing captured expressed TCRB transcripts. The data were produced by immunoSEQ multiplex PCR, yet TCRdb's version contains in-frame clones alone and is incomplete. The repertoire has 200,000 to 300,000 clones, about 20% of them found once; the top ten carry about 0.027%. The data stem from a study of beta chain features in type 1 diabetes. Study findings and constraints: The question of HLA type influencing TCRB rearrangement was one that remained unresolved here. Shortening that was moderate but significant affected the TCRB CDR3s of Type 1 diabetes patients in all four CD4+ subsets. More deletions and fewer insertions at VDJ junctions were seen in type 1 diabetes patients.

By way of CD45RO/CCR7/CD25/CD127/CD95/CD27, the CD4+ regulatory, stem cell-like memory, central memory and naive cells were sorted. The rearrangement uses TRBV30 and TRBJ1-4, with D hard to call. The sequence came from a woman in her forties with type 1 diabetes. Sample: naive CD4+ T cells from blood. In DNA form, the CDR3 reads TGTGCCTGGGAAAGCGGGCAGAATGAAAAACTGTTTTTT. Amino acids: CAWESGQNEKLFF.